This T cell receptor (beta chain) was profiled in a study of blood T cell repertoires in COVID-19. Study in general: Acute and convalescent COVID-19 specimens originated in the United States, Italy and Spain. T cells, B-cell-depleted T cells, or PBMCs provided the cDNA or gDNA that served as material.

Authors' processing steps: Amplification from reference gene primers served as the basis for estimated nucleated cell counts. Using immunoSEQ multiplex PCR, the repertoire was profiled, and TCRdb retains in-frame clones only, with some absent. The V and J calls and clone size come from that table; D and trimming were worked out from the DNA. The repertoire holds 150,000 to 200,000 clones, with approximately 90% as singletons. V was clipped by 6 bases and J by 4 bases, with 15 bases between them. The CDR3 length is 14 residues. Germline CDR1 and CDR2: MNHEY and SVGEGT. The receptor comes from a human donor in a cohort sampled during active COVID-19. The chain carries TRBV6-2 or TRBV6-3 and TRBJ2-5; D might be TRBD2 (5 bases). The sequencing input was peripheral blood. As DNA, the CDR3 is TGTGCCAGCAGCCAAAGCGGAGGAGGAGAGACCCAGTACTTC. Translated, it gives CASSQSGGGETQYF.